These T cell receptor beta chains were read from a single sample in a study of T cells in Graves' hyperthyroidism and ophthalmopathy. MiXCR, applied by TCRdb to the multiplex PCR reads, yields one record per CDR3 protein. Of about 270,000 distinct CDR3 sequences in the sample, roughly 22% were seen once. The sequenced material came from blood. The receptors derive from a man aged 25-45 years with Graves' ophthalmopathy. Each CDR3 is given with its conserved first and last residue. D genes are given only for firm matches. Clone size is not always given. Where it is, it says once, few, many or a class for expanded clones.

-	-	TRBV20-1	TRBJ2-1	CSAPLLASGHNEQFF	TGCAGTGCCCCGTTGTTGGCGTCGGGGCACAATGAGCAGTTCTTC
-	TRBD2	TRBV7-2	TRBJ2-5	CASSPGGRGQETRYF	TGTGCCAGCAGCCCTGGTGGGAGGGGCCAAGAGACCCGGTACTTC
few	-	TRBV5-1	TRBJ2-4	CASSAMTETAKNIQYF	TGCGCCAGCAGCGCGATGACGGAGACAGCCAAAAACATTCAGTACTTC
many	-	TRBV3-1	TRBJ2-5	CASSHSPLAVRETQYF	TGTGCCAGCAGCCACTCACCGTTAGCGGTCAGAGAGACCCAGTACTTC
-	TRBD1	TRBV19	TRBJ1-1	CASSRQGGNTEAFF	TGTGCCAGTAGTCGACAGGGTGGGAACACTGAAGCTTTCTTT
-	-	TRBV5-4	TRBJ1-1	CASSSGGGRRGTEAFF	TGTGCCAGCAGCTCTGGTGGGGGTAGGAGGGGCACTGAAGCTTTCTTT
many	-	TRBV11-2	TRBJ1-1	CASSLTREGVPEAFF	TGTGCCAGCAGCTTAACCCGGGAAGGGGTTCCTGAAGCTTTCTTT
-	-	TRBV28	TRBJ2-7	CASLNSRRAYEQYF	TGTGCCAGCCTAAACTCCCGCAGGGCCTACGAGCAGTACTTC
many	TRBD1	TRBV2	TRBJ1-5	CASRGTGKNQPQHF	TGTGCCAGCCGGGGGACAGGCAAAAATCAGCCCCAGCATTTT
many	-	TRBV7-8	TRBJ2-7	CASSLALFYNSGAANRSYEQYF	TGTGCCAGCAGCTTAGCGCTTTTTTATAACTCCGGAGCGGCGAACCGATCCTACGAGCAGTACTTC
-	-	TRBV20-1	TRBJ2-3	CSATYGTQYF	TGCAGTGCGACGTATGGTACGCAGTATTTT
few	-	TRBV24-1	TRBJ2-1	CATSEGPANEQFF	TGTGCCACCAGTGAGGGACCAGCTAATGAGCAGTTCTTC
-	-	TRBV6-1	TRBJ1-2	CASSIFWGTPTSYGYTF	TGTGCCAGCAGTATCTTCTGGGGAACTCCTACTTCCTATGGCTACACCTTC
many	TRBD1	TRBV28	TRBJ1-2	CASSFLNDRVGNYGYTF	TGTGCCAGCAGTTTCTTGAATGACAGGGTGGGAAACTATGGCTACACCTTC
many	-	TRBV28	TRBJ2-1	CASSLGLRFGEQFF	TGTGCCAGCAGCCTGGGGCTCCGCTTTGGTGAGCAGTTCTTC
-	TRBD1	TRBV6-2/TRBV6-3	TRBJ2-2	CASSLGQGIFTGELFF	TGTGCCAGCAGTTTGGGACAGGGGATATTCACCGGGGAGCTGTTTTTT
-	TRBD2	TRBV28	TRBJ2-2	CASRISGRNRPGELFF	TGTGCCAGCAGAATTAGCGGGAGAAATCGTCCCGGGGAGCTGTTTTTT
few	TRBD1	TRBV5-6	TRBJ2-7	CASSWDRGYEQYF	TGTGCCAGCAGCTGGGACAGGGGTTACGAGCAGTACTTC
many	TRBD1	TRBV12-3/TRBV12-4	TRBJ1-1	CASSLQGGTEAFF	TGTGCCAGCAGTTTACAGGGGGGGACTGAAGCTTTCTTT
few	-	TRBV7-3	TRBJ2-4	CASSPQLAKNIQYF	TGTGCCAGCAGCCCACAGCTAGCCAAAAACATTCAGTACTTC
-	-	TRBV20-1	TRBJ2-3	CSASIWGREVTDTQYF	TGCAGTGCTAGTATTTGGGGCCGTGAGGTAACAGATACGCAGTATTTT
many	-	TRBV11-2	TRBJ2-5	CASSTVGGVLETQYF	TGTGCCAGCAGCACCGTAGGGGGAGTGCTAGAGACCCAGTACTTC
few	-	TRBV24-1	TRBJ2-5	CATSDSARALETQYF	TGTGCCACCAGTGATAGTGCCCGGGCACTAGAGACCCAGTACTTC
many	-	TRBV11-3	TRBJ2-3	CASSFGNRVADTQYF	TGTGCCAGCAGTTTTGGAAATAGGGTCGCAGATACGCAGTATTTT
many	TRBD2	TRBV12-5	TRBJ2-1	CASGSSGLAGVNEQFF	TGTGCTAGTGGTTCCTCGGGGCTAGCGGGTGTCAATGAGCAGTTCTTC
many	-	TRBV28	TRBJ1-4	CASGEKQGIEKLFF	TGTGCCAGCGGGGAGAAACAGGGTATTGAAAAACTGTTTTTT
-	-	TRBV28	TRBJ2-1	CASSYLSGLGYNEQFF	TGTGCCAGCAGTTATCTTTCGGGACTCGGCTACAATGAGCAGTTCTTC
few	TRBD2	TRBV20-1	TRBJ2-2	CSASPGTSGGELFF	TGCAGTGCTAGTCCCGGGACTAGCGGCGGGGAGCTGTTTTTT
few	TRBD1	TRBV20-1	TRBJ2-1	CSARVDRGPGYNEQFF	TGCAGTGCTAGAGTCGACAGGGGCCCCGGGTACAATGAGCAGTTCTTC
few	TRBD2	TRBV6-1	TRBJ2-1	CASSFGLAGTEQFF	TGTGCCAGCAGTTTCGGACTAGCGGGAACTGAGCAGTTCTTC
many	-	TRBV11-3	TRBJ2-2	CASSSGQRRTGELFF	TGTGCCAGCAGTTCGGGACAACGTCGTACCGGGGAGCTGTTTTTT
many	-	TRBV2	TRBJ2-3	CASSGGYSTDTQYF	TGTGCCAGCAGTGGGGGCTATAGCACAGATACGCAGTATTTT
few	TRBD1	TRBV2	TRBJ1-1	CASIGQGNTEAFF	TGTGCCAGCATCGGACAGGGGAACACTGAAGCTTTCTTT
few	TRBD2	TRBV9	TRBJ2-3	CASSFKRGLGGDTQYF	TGTGCCAGCAGTTTTAAGAGGGGACTAGGGGGGGATACGCAGTATTTT
-	TRBD2	TRBV5-1	TRBJ2-1	CASSFSTSGSYEQFF	TGCGCCAGCAGCTTTAGTACTAGCGGGAGCTATGAGCAGTTCTTC
many	-	TRBV11-2	TRBJ1-4	CASSPSGTAWGKLFF	TGTGCCAGCAGCCCCTCGGGGACCGCTTGGGGAAAACTGTTTTTT
many	TRBD1	TRBV12-3/TRBV12-4	TRBJ1-5	CASSLEEGTAQHF	TGTGCCAGCAGTTTAGAGGAGGGGACAGCCCAGCATTTT
few	TRBD1	TRBV24-1	TRBJ2-2	CATSDTGASANTGELFF	TGTGCCACCAGTGACACAGGGGCCTCCGCGAACACCGGGGAGCTGTTTTTT
-	TRBD2	TRBV12-3/TRBV12-4	TRBJ2-5	CASRTRGGQETQYF	TGTGCCAGCAGAACCCGGGGAGGGCAAGAGACCCAGTACTTC
-	TRBD2	TRBV28	TRBJ2-7	CASSLGEGLAEYEQYF	TGTGCCAGCTCCCTAGGAGAGGGGCTAGCGGAATACGAGCAGTACTTC
many	TRBD2	TRBV20-1	TRBJ2-1	CSARLAGEGLRNEQFF	TGCAGTGCTCGACTAGCGGGCGAGGGCCTTAGAAATGAGCAGTTCTTC
-	TRBD1	TRBV2	TRBJ2-5	CASRTTGMETQYF	TGTGCCAGCAGGACGACAGGGATGGAGACCCAGTACTTC
few	-	TRBV6-1	TRBJ1-1	CASSQLGSNTEAFF	TGTGCCAGCAGCCAACTGGGGTCGAACACTGAAGCTTTCTTT
many	-	TRBV30	TRBJ1-2	CAWSRGNGYTF	TGTGCCTGGAGTAGGGGGAATGGCTACACCTTC
-	-	TRBV28	TRBJ1-4	CASSILISNEKLFF	TGTGCCAGCAGTATACTGATATCTAATGAAAAACTGTTTTTT
few	-	TRBV2	TRBJ2-1	CVLRRSSYNEQFF	TGTGTCCTGCGCAGAAGCTCCTACAATGAGCAGTTCTTC
-	TRBD2	TRBV3-1	TRBJ2-1	CASSQDRAGAPDEQFF	TGTGCCAGCAGCCAAGATAGGGCGGGAGCGCCGGATGAGCAGTTCTTC
-	TRBD1	TRBV28	TRBJ1-5	CASSYGQAKHQPQHF	TGTGCCAGCAGCTACGGACAGGCAAAACATCAGCCCCAGCATTTT
-	TRBD2	TRBV20-1	TRBJ2-3	CSAQLAGQDTQYF	TGCAGTGCTCAACTAGCGGGACAAGATACGCAGTATTTT
-	-	TRBV20-1	TRBJ2-5	CSVLALETQYF	TGCAGTGTACTAGCCTTGGAGACCCAGTACTTC
-	-	TRBV27	TRBJ1-2	CASSLSGDNYGYTF	TGTGCCAGCAGTTTATCAGGGGACAACTATGGCTACACCTTC
-	TRBD1	TRBV5-6	TRBJ1-2	CASSLPMETGLVSF	TGTGCCAGCAGCTTGCCTATGGAGACAGGGCTTGTATCCTTC
-	-	TRBV20-1	TRBJ2-5	CSAGLSGTVAQETQYF	TGCAGTGCGGGTCTTTCGGGGACCGTGGCCCAAGAGACCCAGTACTTC
many	TRBD2	TRBV28	TRBJ2-7	CASSRGTTSSYEQYF	TGTGCCAGCAGTCGGGGGACTACCAGCTCCTACGAGCAGTACTTC